One and the same sample provided the 18 T cell receptor beta chains below, sequenced in a study of cytotoxic CD8 clonotypes in ibrutinib-treated CLL. Here immunoSEQ multiplex PCR was the method, and the copy in TCRdb shows in-frame clones only, minus some. The sample lists about 200,000 clones; 70% to 75% were seen once. The sample here was PBMCs, taken after 12 months of ibrutinib treatment. These receptors were obtained from a human donor with chronic lymphocytic leukemia.

The gene calls are TRBV7-3 and TRBJ2-3; the D is unclear. With 3 bases removed from V and 4 bases from J, the gap between germline ends came to 8 bases. The germline CDR1 and CDR2 sequences are SGHTA and FQGTGA. CDR3 length: 13 residues. This CDR3 reads CASSLIGSDTQYF. The CDR3 DNA is TGTGCCAGCAGCTTGATCGGTTCAGATACGCAGTATTTT.

V and J are TRBV9 and TRBJ2-7; tentatively, D is TRBD2 (6 bases). This CDR3 has 13 amino acids. Germline loops: CDR1 SGDLS, CDR2 YYNGEE. Trimming stripped 0 bases from V and 3 bases from J, with 7 bases between. The CDR3 DNA is TGTGCCAGCAGCGTAGGACTAGACTACGAGCAGTACTTC. It encodes CASSVGLDYEQYF.

This sequence joins TRBV28 and TRBJ1-5; weak D call: TRBD1 (6 bases). Germline CDR1 MDHEN, CDR2 SYDVKM. This CDR3 has 15 residues. The V end lost 2 bases, the J end lost 8 bases, and 16 bases lay between the germline ends. CDR3 amino acids: CASSLGGAALKPQHF. CDR3 bases: TGTGCCAGCAGTTTAGGGGGGGCGGCTCTGAAGCCCCAGCATTTT.

The gene calls are TRBV19 and TRBJ2-7; 8 positions agree with TRBD2. The ends lost 6 bases at V and 2 bases at J; junction bases unmatched: 12. The germline CDR1 and CDR2 sequences are LNHDA and SQIVND (reference sequence). The CDR3 has 16 amino acids. CDR3 nucleotide sequence: TGTGCCAGTAGCCTATTCACTAGCGGCCACACCTACGAGCAGTACTTC. Its translation: CASSLFTSGHTYEQYF.

This clone has just a few counts. This chain links TRBV9 with TRBJ1-1, with D possibly TRBD1 on 5 matching bases. Trimming cost V 4 bases and J 1 base, with 14 bases left between them. The CDR3 covers 15 residues. Germline CDR1 and CDR2: SGDLS and YYNGEE. CDR3 residues: CASSSPERGNTEAFF. The CDR3 bases are TGTGCCAGCAGCTCCCCAGAGAGGGGGAACACTGAAGCTTTCTTT. The variable domain in full, completed from reference TRBV9 and TRBJ1-1, reads DSGVTQTPKHLITATGQRVTLRCSPRSGDLSVYWYQQSLDQGLQFLIQYYNGEERAKGNILERFSAQQFPDLHSELNLSSLELGDSALYFCASSSPERGNTEAFFGQGTRLTVV.

The rearrangement uses TRBV7-9 and TRBJ1-2; TRBD1 is a possible D gene (6 bases). Trimming took 0 bases from V and 4 from J, leaving 15 bases between them. The CDR3 consists of 16 residues. Germline loops: CDR1 SEHNR, CDR2 FQNEAQ (reference sequence). The DNA for the CDR3 is TGTGCCAGCAGCTTAGCGGGAGGACAGACTCTCTATGGCTACACCTTC. Encoded protein: CASSLAGGQTLYGYTF. The variable domain in full, completed from reference TRBV7-9 and TRBJ1-2, reads DTGVSQNPRHKITKRGQNVTFRCDPISEHNRLYWYRQTLGQGPEFLTYFQNEAQLEKSRLLSDRFSAERPKGSFSTLEIQRTEQGDSAMYLCASSLAGGQTLYGYTFGSGTRLTVV.

V and J are TRBV6-6 and TRBJ1-2; 8 positions match TRBD1. Germline V gene data show CDR1 as MNHNY and CDR2 as SVGAGI (reference sequence). This CDR3 has 15 amino acids. V lost 4 bases and J lost 1; bases outside the gene matches: 5. In DNA form, the CDR3 reads TGTGCCAGCAGTTCTGCCGGACAGGGTAACTATGGCTACACCTTC. Its translation: CASSSAGQGNYGYTF.

The chain is built from TRBV2 and TRBJ2-1, with TRBD1 as a possible D gene (5 bases). This CDR3 contains 15 residues. From germline, CDR1 is SNHLY and CDR2 FYNNEI. V was clipped by 1 base and J by 3 bases, with 10 bases between them. CDR3 sequence reads: CASSEVTAFYNEQFF. CDR3 DNA: TGTGCCAGCAGTGAAGTGACAGCTTTCTACAATGAGCAGTTCTTC.

The chain carries TRBV6-5 and TRBJ1-2; 7 bases are shared with TRBD1. Germline V CDR1 and CDR2: MNHEY, SVGAGI. J gave up 6 bases and V 2 bases, and 3 bases lay outside the gene matches. CDR3 length equals 13 residues. The CDR3 spells CASSYRGQDGYTF. CDR3 DNA sequence: TGTGCCAGCAGTTACCGCGGACAGGATGGCTACACCTTC.

This clone has a handful of counts. The J gene is TRBJ2-1, the V gene TRBV5-1, with 9 bases matching TRBD2. V shed 6 bases and J 5 bases; nucleotides not matched to a gene: 3. Per germline, CDR1 SGHRS and CDR2 YFSETQ. The CDR3 consists of 13 residues. CDR3 residues: CASTSSGNNEQFF. CDR3 nucleotide sequence: TGCGCCAGCACCTCTAGCGGGAACAATGAGCAGTTCTTC.

This rearrangement joins TRBV30 to TRBJ1-2; D perhaps matches TRBD1 (5 bases). The germline V and J ends were trimmed by 1 base and 0 bases, with 9 bases remaining between them. The CDR3 length is 14 residues. The germline gives CDR1 GTSNPN, CDR2 SVGIG (reference sequence). CDR3 in DNA: TGTGCCTGGAGTGGACAGCGCGCTAACTATGGCTACACCTTC. As protein: CAWSGQRANYGYTF.

In its sample, this clone was seen a few times. The chain carries TRBV5-6 and TRBJ2-5; D not certain. V lost 2 bases to trimming and J lost 1 base, with 6 bases between them. The CDR3 consists of 13 residues. From germline, CDR1 is SGHDT and CDR2 YYEEEE. The DNA of the CDR3 is TGTGCCAGCAGCTTACCCTCCCAAGAGACCCAGTACTTC. It encodes CASSLPSQETQYF. The full variable domain, rest sourced from reference TRBV5-6 and TRBJ2-5, is DAGVTQSPTHLIKTRGQQVTLRCSPKSGHDTVSWYQQALGQGPQFIFQYYEEEERQRGNFPDRFSGHQFPNYSSELNVNALLLGDSALYLCASSLPSQETQYFGPGTRLLVL.

V usage is TRBV4-2 and J usage is TRBJ1-5, with a tentative D call TRBD1 (6 bases). The CDR3 consists of 15 residues. Trimming shortened V by 0 bases and J by 6 bases, and 12 bases separated the two germline ends. Per germline, CDR1 LGHNA and CDR2 YNFKEQ. CDR3 nucleotides: TGTGCCAGCAGCCAAGATTTCGGGGGCAGTCAGCCCCAGCATTTT. Translated, it gives CASSQDFGGSQPQHF.

The gene calls are TRBV4-2 and TRBJ1-5, with D maybe TRBD1 (5 bases). The CDR3 sequence is 14 residues long. Per the germline V gene, CDR1 is LGHNA and CDR2 is YNFKEQ. V lost 3 bases and J lost 9, with 15 bases in between. The CDR3 loop reads CASSHGDRVPPQHF. In nucleotides, the CDR3 is TGTGCCAGCAGCCACGGGGACCGTGTTCCGCCCCAGCATTTT.

The V gene is TRBV7-2, the J gene TRBJ2-3, with 16 bases that match TRBD2. V lost 4 bases and J lost 4; bases outside the gene matches: 8. The CDR3 length is 18 residues. Per the germline V gene, CDR1 is SGHTA and CDR2 is FQGNSA. The chain's CDR3 is CASSYGTSGRGEADTQYF. The CDR3 DNA follows: TGTGCCAGCAGCTACGGGACTAGCGGGAGGGGCGAAGCAGATACGCAGTATTTT.

This clone was recorded once. This chain joins TRBV6-1 and TRBJ2-1; perhaps TRBD2 as D (6 bases). Germline V gene data show CDR1 as MNHNS and CDR2 as SASEGT. Trimming removed 3 bases at V and 4 bases at J, with 16 bases between. This CDR3 comprises 16 residues. The CDR3 protein is CASSDRSPRGYNEQFF. For the CDR3, the DNA is TGTGCCAGCAGTGATAGGAGTCCGCGGGGTTACAATGAGCAGTTCTTC.

This chain connects TRBV5-1 to TRBJ2-7; TRBD2 aligns across 10 bases. The CDR3 has 15 residues. The trim removed 1 base at V and 5 bases at J, leaving 6 bases unmatched. From germline, CDR1 is SGHRS and CDR2 YFSETQ. For the CDR3, the DNA is TGCGCCAGCAGCTTGACAGCGGGGGGGCCCAACGAGCAGTACTTC. Translated, it gives CASSLTAGGPNEQYF.

This rearrangement joins TRBV19 to TRBJ2-3; D is perhaps TRBD1 (6 bases). CDR1 and CDR2 from the germline V gene are LNHDA and SQIVND (reference sequence). CDR3 length equals 17 residues. With 7 bases removed from V and 0 bases from J, the gap between germline ends came to 20 bases. The CDR3 here is CASTSRGTTVSTDTQYF. CDR3 DNA: TGTGCCAGTACCTCTAGGGGGACGACCGTCAGCACAGATACGCAGTATTTT. Combining the CDR3 with reference TRBV19 and TRBJ2-3 gives the whole variable domain DGGITQSPKYLFRKEGQNVTLSCEQNLNHDAMYWYRQDPGQGLRLIYYSQIVNDFQKGDIAEGYSVSREKKESFPLTVTSAQKNPTAFYLCASTSRGTTVSTDTQYFGPGTRLTVL.